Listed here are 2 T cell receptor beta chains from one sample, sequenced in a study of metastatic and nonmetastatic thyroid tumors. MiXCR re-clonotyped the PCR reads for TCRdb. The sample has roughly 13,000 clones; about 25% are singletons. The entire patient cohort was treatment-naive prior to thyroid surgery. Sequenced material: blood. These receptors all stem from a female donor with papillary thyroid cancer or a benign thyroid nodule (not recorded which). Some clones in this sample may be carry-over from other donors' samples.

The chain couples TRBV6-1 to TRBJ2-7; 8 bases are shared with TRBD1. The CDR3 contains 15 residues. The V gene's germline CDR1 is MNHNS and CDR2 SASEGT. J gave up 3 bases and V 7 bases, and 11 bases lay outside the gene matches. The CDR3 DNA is TGTGCCAGCACCGAAGATGGACAGGGTGTCTACGAGCAGTACTTC. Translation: CASTEDGQGVYEQYF.

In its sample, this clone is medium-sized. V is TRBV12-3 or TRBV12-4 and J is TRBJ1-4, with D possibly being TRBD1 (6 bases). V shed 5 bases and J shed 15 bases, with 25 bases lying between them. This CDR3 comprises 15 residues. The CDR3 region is CASSVQLGADGGMFF. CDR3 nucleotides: TGTGCCAGCAGTGTACAGCTGGGGGCGGACGGGGGGATGTTTTTT.